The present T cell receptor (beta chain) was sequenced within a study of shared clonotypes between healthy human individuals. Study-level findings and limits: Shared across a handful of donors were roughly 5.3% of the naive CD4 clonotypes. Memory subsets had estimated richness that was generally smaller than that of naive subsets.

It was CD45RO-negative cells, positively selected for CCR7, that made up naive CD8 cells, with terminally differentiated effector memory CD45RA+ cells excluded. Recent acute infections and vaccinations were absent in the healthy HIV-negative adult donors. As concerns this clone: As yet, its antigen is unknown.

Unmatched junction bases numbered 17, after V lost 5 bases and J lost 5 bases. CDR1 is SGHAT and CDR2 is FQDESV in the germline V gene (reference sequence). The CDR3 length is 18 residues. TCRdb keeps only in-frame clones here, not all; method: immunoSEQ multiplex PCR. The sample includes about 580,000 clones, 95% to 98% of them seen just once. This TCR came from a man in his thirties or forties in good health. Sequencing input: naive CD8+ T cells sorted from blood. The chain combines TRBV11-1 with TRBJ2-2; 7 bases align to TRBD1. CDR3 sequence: CASSHWQGDLLRTGELFF. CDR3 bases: TGTGCCAGCAGCCACTGGCAGGGGGATCTCCTTCGGACCGGGGAGCTGTTTTTT. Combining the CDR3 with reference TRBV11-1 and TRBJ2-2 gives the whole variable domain EAEVAQSPRYKITEKSQAVAFWCDPISGHATLYWYRQILGQGPELLVQFQDESVVDDSQLPKDRFSAERLKGVDSTLKIQPAELGDSAMYLCASSHWQGDLLRTGELFFGEGSRLTVL.